This T cell receptor beta chain came from a study of technical replicates of blood from a few donors. Assay used: immunoSEQ multiplex PCR; TCRdb lists only in-frame clones, some missing. The data hold 55,000 to 75,000 clones, with approximately 94% observed a single time. This clone appeared a single time. The CDR3 spans 11 residues. J was trimmed by 7 bases and V by 6 bases; bases with no gene match: 4. The germline V gene has CDR1 SQVTM and CDR2 ANQGSEA. Specimen: PBMCs. The chain carries TRBV29-1 and TRBJ1-2; 8 bases are shared with TRBD1. This TCR was recovered from a human donor in good health. Some clones in this sample may be carry-over from other donors' samples. CDR3 in amino acids: CSVTGDSGYTF. DNA of the CDR3: TGCAGCGTGACAGGGGACAGTGGCTACACCTTC.